The 9 T cell receptor beta chains listed next were all sequenced from one sample in a study of tumor-infiltrating lymphocytes in localized non-small cell lung cancer. Method: immunoSEQ multiplex PCR; TCRdb's copy keeps in-frame clones and lacks some. The table includes some 13,000 clones, about 64% detected once. Sequences were obtained from uninvolved lung tissue not adjacent to the tumor. The receptors shown here come from a human donor with non-small cell lung cancer.

This clone was observed a few times. The rearrangement links TRBV6-6 to TRBJ1-6; D perhaps matches TRBD1 (5 bases). Germline values: CDR1 MNHNY, CDR2 SVGAGI (reference sequence). CDR3 length equals 12 residues. Trimming took off 11 bases at V and 10 bases at J, with 15 bases between the two ends. The CDR3 region has the DNA TGTGCCTCGGGGGGGTTAGGCTCACCCCTCCACTTT. Translation gives CASGGLGSPLHF.

The gene calls are TRBV19 and TRBJ2-2; 7 nucleotides line up with TRBD1. This CDR3 is 17 amino acids long. Losses at the gene ends were 10 bases for V and 4 bases for J; bases not matched to a gene: 18. The germline V gene has CDR1 LNHDA and CDR2 SQIVND (reference sequence). CDR3 nucleotides: TGTGCCATTGCCGGGACAGCTTCCAATACGCCCACCGGGGAGCTGTTTTTT. This encodes CAIAGTASNTPTGELFF.

This sequence joins TRBV5-4 and TRBJ2-2; a weak D match, TRBD1 (6 bases). This CDR3 is 14 amino acids long. Trimming shortened V by 6 bases and J by 8 bases, and 17 bases separated the two germline ends. The germline gives CDR1 SGHNT, CDR2 YYREEE (reference sequence). Here the CDR3 DNA reads TGTGCCAGCACCAATCGTGAGGGGGAGGGGGAGCTGTTTTTT. Residues: CASTNREGEGELFF.

For the CDR3, the DNA is TGTGCCAGCAGTTACTCTGGCAGGGTCCAAGAGACCCAGTACTTC. Translating gives CASSYSGRVQETQYF. This chain joins TRBV6-5 and TRBJ2-5; D is perhaps TRBD1 (5 bases). CDR3 size: 15 residues. Germline-derived CDR1 and CDR2 are MNHEY and SVGAGI. Trimming shortened V by 0 bases and J by 1 base, and 9 bases separated the two germline ends.

J is TRBJ2-2 and V is TRBV19; D unclear. Trimming removed 8 bases at V and 3 bases at J, with 10 bases between. CDR3 length: 13 amino acids. CDR1 and CDR2 (germline): LNHDA, SQIVND (reference sequence). The CDR3: CASYYIYTGELFF. The CDR3 DNA sequence: TGTGCCAGTTATTATATCTACACCGGGGAGCTGTTTTTT. The complete variable domain, with remaining parts taken from reference TRBV19 and TRBJ2-2, reads DGGITQSPKYLFRKEGQNVTLSCEQNLNHDAMYWYRQDPGQGLRLIYYSQIVNDFQKGDIAEGYSVSREKKESFPLTVTSAQKNPTAFYLCASYYIYTGELFFGEGSRLTVL.

This rearrangement joins TRBV7-2 to TRBJ1-3, with D hard to call. The V end was cut by 1 base, the J end by 4 bases, with 11 bases between. This CDR3 comprises 15 residues. Germline V gene lookup returns CDR1 SGHTA and CDR2 FQGNSA. The CDR3 protein is CASSLDWTGGNTIYF. CDR3 bases: TGTGCCAGCAGCTTAGACTGGACGGGGGGAAACACCATATATTTT.

J is TRBJ1-1 and V is TRBV5-4, with no clear D. Germline V gives CDR1 SGHNT, CDR2 YYREEE (reference sequence). The CDR3 is made up of 15 amino acids. V was clipped by 1 base and J by 4 bases, with 14 bases between them. CDR3 bases: TGTGCCAGCAGCTTGCGGGCGGAGGGAGGCACTGAAGCTTTCTTT. This codes for CASSLRAEGGTEAFF. The entire variable domain, with the rest obtained from reference TRBV5-4 and TRBJ1-1, is as follows: ETGVTQSPTHLIKTRGQQVTLRCSSQSGHNTVSWYQQALGQGPQFIFQYYREEENGRGNFPPRFSGLQFPNYSSELNVNALELDDSALYLCASSLRAEGGTEAFFGQGTRLTVV.

This clone is labeled medium-sized. The chain couples TRBV29-1 to TRBJ1-2; 8 bases fit TRBD1. The germline V gene has CDR1 SQVTM and CDR2 ANQGSEA. The V and J ends lost 7 bases and 0 bases, in that order; junction bases with no gene match: 7. The CDR3 is 14 amino acids. The CDR3 nucleotides read TGCAGCGCCAGTCGACAGGGGACTAACTATGGCTACACCTTC. Its translation is CSASRQGTNYGYTF.

The J gene is TRBJ2-5, the V gene TRBV6-1; 10 nucleotides line up with TRBD2. The J segment lost 3 bases and the V segment lost 5 bases, leaving 3 bases of the junction unmatched. CDR3 size: 14 residues. The germline gives CDR1 MNHNS, CDR2 SASEGT. The CDR3 sequence: CASSPTSGEETQYF. Here the CDR3 DNA reads TGTGCCAGCAGTCCTACTAGCGGGGAAGAGACCCAGTACTTC.